A single T cell receptor (beta chain) is shown here with its context. Its matching antigen is unknown. V was pared by 0 bases and J by 4 bases, with 7 bases of the junction left unmatched. The germline V gene has CDR1 DFQATT and CDR2 SNEGSKA (reference sequence). CDR3 length: 15 residues. Indicated treatment: approximately nine-day PBMC culture with coronavirus spike peptide pools or control peptides (ViraFEST assay). This entry comes from a study of vaccination and CD4 T cells after COVID-19. At the level of the study: Convalescent persons amounted to six males plus four females, two of whom were Hispanic. Researchers treated control cultures with a CEFX pool, an HIV-1 Nef pool, or no peptide. Overlapping spike peptides served as the stimulus for the cells. These peptides came from SARS-CoV-2 and from the common cold coronaviruses HCoV-NL63, HCoV-OC43 and HCoV-229E.

Cultured CD4+ T cell DNA underwent sequencing with the Oncomine TCR Beta short-read assay. Extraction of genomic DNA was performed on cultured CD4+ T cells. TCRdb fed the PCR reads into MiXCR, producing one record per CDR3 protein. This table has tens of thousands of distinct CDR3 sequences, roughly three fifths appearing once. The genes are TRBV20-1 and TRBJ2-7, with 9 nucleotides matching TRBD1. Sequencing used CD4+ T cells from blood, cultured in vitro. This sequence was found in a human donor who had recovered from COVID-19. The CDR3 DNA follows: TGCAGTGCTAGAGATACGGACAGGGGATTATACGAGCAGTACTTC. This encodes CSARDTDRGLYEQYF.